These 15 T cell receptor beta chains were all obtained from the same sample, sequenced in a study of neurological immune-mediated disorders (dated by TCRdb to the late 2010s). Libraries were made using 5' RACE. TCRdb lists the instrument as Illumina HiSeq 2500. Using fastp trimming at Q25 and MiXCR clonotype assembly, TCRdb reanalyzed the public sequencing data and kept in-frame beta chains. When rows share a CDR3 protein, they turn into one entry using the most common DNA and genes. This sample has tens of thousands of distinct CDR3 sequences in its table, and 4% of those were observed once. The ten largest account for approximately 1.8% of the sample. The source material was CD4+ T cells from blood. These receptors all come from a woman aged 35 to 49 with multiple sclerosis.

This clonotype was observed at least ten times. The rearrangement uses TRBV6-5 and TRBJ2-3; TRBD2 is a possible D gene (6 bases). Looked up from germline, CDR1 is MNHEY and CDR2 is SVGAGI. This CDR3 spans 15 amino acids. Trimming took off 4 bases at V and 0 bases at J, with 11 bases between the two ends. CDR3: CASSLVADSTDTQYF. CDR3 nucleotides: TGTGCCAGCAGTTTGGTAGCGGACAGCACAGATACGCAGTATTTT.

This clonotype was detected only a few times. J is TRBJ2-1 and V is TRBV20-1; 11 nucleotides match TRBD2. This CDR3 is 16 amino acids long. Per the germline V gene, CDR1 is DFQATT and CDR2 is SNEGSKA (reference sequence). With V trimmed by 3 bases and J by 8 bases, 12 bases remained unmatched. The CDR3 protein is CSARGPGLAVEDEQFF. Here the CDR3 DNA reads TGCAGTGCTAGGGGACCGGGACTAGCGGTAGAGGATGAGCAGTTCTTC.

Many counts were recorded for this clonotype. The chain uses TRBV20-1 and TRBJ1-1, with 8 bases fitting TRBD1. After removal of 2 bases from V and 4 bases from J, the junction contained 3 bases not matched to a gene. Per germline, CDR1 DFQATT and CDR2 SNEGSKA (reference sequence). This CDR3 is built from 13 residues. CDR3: CSARQDRGTEAFF. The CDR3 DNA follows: TGCAGTGCTAGACAAGACAGGGGCACTGAAGCTTTCTTT.

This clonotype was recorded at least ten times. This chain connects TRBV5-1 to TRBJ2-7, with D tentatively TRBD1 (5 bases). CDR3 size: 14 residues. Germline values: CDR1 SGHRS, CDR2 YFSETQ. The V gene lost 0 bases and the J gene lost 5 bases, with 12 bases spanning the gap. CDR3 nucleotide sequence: TGCGCCAGCAGCTTGGACAGGCCTACGAACGAGCAGTACTTC. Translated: CASSLDRPTNEQYF.

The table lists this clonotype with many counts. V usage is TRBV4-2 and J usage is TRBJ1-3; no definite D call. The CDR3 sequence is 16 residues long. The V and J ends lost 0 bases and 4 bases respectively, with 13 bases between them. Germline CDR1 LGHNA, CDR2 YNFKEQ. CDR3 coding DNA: TGTGCCAGCAGCCAAGAGTTCCCGGGTAGGGGAAACACCATATATTTT. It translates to CASSQEFPGRGNTIYF.

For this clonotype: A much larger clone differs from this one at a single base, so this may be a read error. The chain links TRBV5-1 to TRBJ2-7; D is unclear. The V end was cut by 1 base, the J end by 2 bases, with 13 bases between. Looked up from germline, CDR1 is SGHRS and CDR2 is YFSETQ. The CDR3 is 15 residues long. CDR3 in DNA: TGCGCCAGCAGCTTGTCCAACCTTAGACCCTACGAGCAGTACTTC. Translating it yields CASSLSNLRPYEQYF.

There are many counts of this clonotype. CDR3 amino acids: CASSFGAGSYSNQPQHF. The DNA of the CDR3 is TGTGCCAGCAGTTTCGGGGCGGGCAGCTATAGCAATCAGCCCCAGCATTTT. This chain links TRBV12-3 or TRBV12-4 with TRBJ1-5; perhaps TRBD1 as D (5 bases). Deletions cut 3 bases from V and 0 bases from J, with 15 bases between. This CDR3 spans 17 amino acids.

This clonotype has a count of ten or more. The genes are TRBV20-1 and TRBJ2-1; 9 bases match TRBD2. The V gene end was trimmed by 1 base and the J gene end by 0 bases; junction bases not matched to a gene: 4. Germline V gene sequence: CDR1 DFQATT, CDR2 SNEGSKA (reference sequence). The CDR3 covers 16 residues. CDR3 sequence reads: CSARVQTSGSYNEQFF. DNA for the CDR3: TGCAGTGCTAGAGTGCAGACTAGCGGCTCCTACAATGAGCAGTTCTTC.

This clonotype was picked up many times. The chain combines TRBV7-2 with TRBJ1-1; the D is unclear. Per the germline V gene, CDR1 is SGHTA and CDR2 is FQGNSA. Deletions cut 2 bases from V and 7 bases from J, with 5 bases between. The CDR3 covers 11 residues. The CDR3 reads CASSLRDEAFF. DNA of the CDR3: TGTGCCAGCAGCTTACGGGATGAAGCTTTCTTT.

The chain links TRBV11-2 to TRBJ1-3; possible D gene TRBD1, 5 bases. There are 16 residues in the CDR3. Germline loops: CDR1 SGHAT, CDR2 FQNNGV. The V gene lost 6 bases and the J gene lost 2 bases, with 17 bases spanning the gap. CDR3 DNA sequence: TGTGCCAGCAGTTCCAGGGTTGGTGGACCTGGAAACACCATATATTTT. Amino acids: CASSSRVGGPGNTIYF.

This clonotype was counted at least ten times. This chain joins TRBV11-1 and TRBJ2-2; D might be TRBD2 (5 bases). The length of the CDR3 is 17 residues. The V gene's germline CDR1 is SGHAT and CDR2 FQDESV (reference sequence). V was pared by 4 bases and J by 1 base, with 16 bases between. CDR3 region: CASSWVPGTENTGELFF. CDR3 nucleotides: TGTGCCAGCAGCTGGGTTCCGGGAACAGAGAACACCGGGGAGCTGTTTTTT.

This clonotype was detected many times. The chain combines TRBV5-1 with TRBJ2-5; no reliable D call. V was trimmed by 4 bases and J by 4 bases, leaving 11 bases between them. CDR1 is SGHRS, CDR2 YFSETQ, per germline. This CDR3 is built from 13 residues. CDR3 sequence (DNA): TGCGCCAGCAGCCCGGTCTTGGGAGAGACCCAGTACTTC. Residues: CASSPVLGETQYF. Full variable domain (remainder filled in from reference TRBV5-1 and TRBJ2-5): KAGVTQTPRYLIKTRGQQVTLSCSPISGHRSVSWYQQTPGQGLQFLFEYFSETQRNKGNFPGRFSGRQFSNSRSEMNVSTLELGDSALYLCASSPVLGETQYFGPGTRLLVL.

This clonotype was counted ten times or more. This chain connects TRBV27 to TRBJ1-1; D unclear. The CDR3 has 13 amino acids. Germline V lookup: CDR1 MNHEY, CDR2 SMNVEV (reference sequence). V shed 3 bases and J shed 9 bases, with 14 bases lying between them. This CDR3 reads CASSFGVRVKAFF. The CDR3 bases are TGTGCCAGCAGTTTTGGTGTGAGGGTCAAAGCTTTCTTT.

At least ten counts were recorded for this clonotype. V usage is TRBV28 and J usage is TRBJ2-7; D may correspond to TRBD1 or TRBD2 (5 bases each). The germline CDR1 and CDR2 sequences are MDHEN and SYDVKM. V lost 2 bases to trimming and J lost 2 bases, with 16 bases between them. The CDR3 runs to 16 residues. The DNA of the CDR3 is TGTGCCAGCAGTTTACTTGGGGGAACACGGCCCTACGAGCAGTACTTC. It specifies CASSLLGGTRPYEQYF. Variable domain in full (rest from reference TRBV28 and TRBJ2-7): DVKVTQSSRYLVKRTGEKVFLECVQDMDHENMFWYRQDPGLGLRLIYFSYDVKMKEKGDIPEGYSVSREKKERFSLILESASTNQTSMYLCASSLLGGTRPYEQYFGPGTRLTVT.

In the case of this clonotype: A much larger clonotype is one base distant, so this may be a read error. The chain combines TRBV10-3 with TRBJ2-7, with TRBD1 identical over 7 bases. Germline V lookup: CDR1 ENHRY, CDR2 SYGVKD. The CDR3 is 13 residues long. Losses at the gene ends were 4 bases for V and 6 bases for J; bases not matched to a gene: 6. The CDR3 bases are TGTGCCATCAGTGCAGAGGGGACAGTCGAGCAGTACTTC. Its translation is CAISAEGTVEQYF.